Listed below are T cell receptor beta chains from one sample, sequenced in a study of blood T cell repertoires in COVID-19. Clones were read by immunoSEQ multiplex PCR, and TCRdb kept only the in-frame ones, dropping some. The sample shows 180,000 or so clones, around 80% of them seen only once. The sequencing input was peripheral blood. The source is an elderly woman with COVID-19, enrolled during active disease. Both conserved end residues are part of each CDR3. A D gene is named only where the DNA matches it firmly. Clone size, where shown, is once, few, many, or a class for clones that have expanded.

TRBD1,-,TRBV5-6,TRBJ2-7,CASTTGTGAYEQYF,TGTGCCAGCACAACCGGGACAGGGGCCTACGAGCAGTACTTC
TRBD2,once,TRBV19,TRBJ2-3,CASSSRTSGSADTQYF,TGTGCCAGTAGTAGCCGGACTAGCGGGAGCGCAGATACGCAGTATTTT
TRBD1,-,TRBV19,TRBJ1-1,CASTFIRGAKGQKNTEAFF,TGTGCCAGTACCTTTATTAGGGGGGCTAAGGGACAGAAGAACACTGAAGCTTTCTTT
-,-,TRBV4-2,TRBJ1-5,CASSQAPFQPQHF,TGTGCCAGCAGCCAAGCCCCATTCCAGCCCCAGCATTTT
-,-,TRBV19,TRBJ1-1,CASSFGSGRDTEAFF,TGTGCCAGTAGTTTCGGGTCAGGGAGGGACACTGAAGCTTTCTTT
TRBD2,-,TRBV18,TRBJ2-5,CASSPMALLAGGETQYF,TGTGCCAGCTCACCGATGGCACTACTAGCGGGAGGGGAGACCCAGTACTTC
TRBD1,-,TRBV5-4,TRBJ1-3,CASSFGPTGGLVTAGNTIYF,TGTGCCAGCAGCTTCGGACCGACAGGGGGCTTAGTAACGGCTGGAAACACCATATATTTT
-,-,TRBV2,TRBJ2-2,CASSEDRDVYTGELFF,TGTGCCAGCAGTGAAGACAGGGATGTATATACCGGGGAGCTGTTTTTT
-,few,TRBV20-1,TRBJ1-1,CSASNPGANTEAFF,TGCAGTGCTAGTAATCCAGGGGCGAACACTGAAGCTTTCTTT
-,-,TRBV7-8,TRBJ1-3,CASSGPGWASSGNTIYF,TGTGCCAGCAGCGGTCCTGGGTGGGCCAGCTCTGGAAACACCATATATTTT
TRBD1,-,TRBV29-1,TRBJ2-7,CSVVGDLTGAPYEQYF,TGCAGCGTTGTGGGAGATTTGACAGGGGCCCCCTACGAGCAGTACTTC
-,-,TRBV11-2,TRBJ2-2,CASSLREASGELFF,TGTGCCAGCAGCTTAAGGGAGGCATCCGGGGAGCTGTTTTTT
TRBD2,-,TRBV3-1/TRBV3-2,TRBJ2-1,CASSHDLVSGRGEQFF,TGTGCCAGCAGCCATGATCTAGTTAGCGGGAGGGGAGAGCAGTTCTTC
TRBD1,-,TRBV6-1,TRBJ2-1,CASSGAPLSRDRGRMWIF,TGTGCCAGCAGTGGAGCCCCTTTATCCCGGGACAGGGGGCGGATGTGGATCTTC
TRBD1,-,TRBV28,TRBJ1-2,CASSSGQGYGYTF,TGTGCCAGCAGTTCGGGACAGGGCTATGGCTACACCTTC
TRBD1,-,TRBV6-1,TRBJ1-6,CASSELRQGTSPLHF,TGTGCCAGCAGTGAATTGAGACAGGGTACTTCACCCCTCCACTTT
-,-,TRBV11-2,TRBJ1-3,CASSLGSGGDTIYF,TGTGCCAGCAGCTTAGGGAGTGGCGGAGACACCATATATTTT
TRBD2,-,TRBV10-2,TRBJ2-7,CASSEGLAGGLSYEQYF,TGCGCCAGCAGTGAAGGCCTAGCGGGAGGCCTCTCCTACGAGCAGTACTTC
-,few,TRBV11-2,TRBJ1-5,CASSFDRYQPQHF,TGTGCCAGCAGCTTCGACAGGTATCAGCCCCAGCATTTT
-,-,TRBV19,TRBJ1-1,CASISGGVWAGAEAFF,TGTGCCAGTATCTCTGGGGGGGTGTGGGCAGGTGCTGAAGCTTTCTTT
-,-,TRBV7-9,TRBJ1-4,CASSLPTGSNEKLFF,TGTGCCAGCTCCTTACCTACCGGTTCTAATGAAAAACTGTTTTTT
TRBD2,few,TRBV13,TRBJ2-7,CASSSQWASGSYEQYF,TGTGCCAGCAGCTCCCAATGGGCTAGCGGCTCCTACGAGCAGTACTTC
-,-,TRBV29-1,TRBJ2-7,CSVEDDRTYEQYF,TGCAGCGTTGAAGACGACAGGACCTACGAGCAGTACTTC
TRBD1,-,TRBV2,TRBJ1-1,CASTLDRGQAEAFF,TGTGCCAGCACCCTGGACAGGGGGCAGGCTGAAGCTTTCTTT
-,once,TRBV20-1,TRBJ2-7,CSAPRGYEQYF,TGCAGTGCCCCACGGGGTTACGAGCAGTACTTC
-,few,TRBV6-1,TRBJ1-3,CASSEFPYSGNTIYF,TGTGCCAGCAGTGAATTTCCCTACTCTGGAAACACCATATATTTT
-,-,TRBV5-8,TRBJ2-7,CASSLAPTYYEQYF,TGTGCCAGCAGCTTGGCCCCAACCTACTACGAGCAGTACTTC